These 16 T cell receptor beta chains originate from one sample sequenced in a study of T-cell memory formation after mild COVID-19. MiXCR, run by TCRdb on the 5' RACE reads, gives a single entry per CDR3 protein. This sample has tens of thousands of distinct CDR3 sequences; about 30% occur once, and the top ten carry more than 40%. The sequencing sample was made of PBMCs or a T cell subset sorted from them (not recorded which). The receptors originated from a man in his late teens or twenties who had mild COVID-19 (a few samples of this study predate the infection). Cell type and time point are not known.

V usage is TRBV11-2 and J usage is TRBJ2-6; D unresolved. Trimming left V 6 bases short and J 2 bases short, with 11 bases between. The CDR3 runs 15 residues. Germline loops: CDR1 SGHAT, CDR2 FQNNGV. CDR3 in amino acids: CASRRPGTGANVLTF. Written as DNA, the CDR3 is TGTGCCAGCAGAAGACCCGGAACTGGGGCCAACGTCCTGACTTTC.

The table lists this clonotype with a few counts. The V call is TRBV6-1, the J call TRBJ2-1; no reliable D call. Germline V gene lookup returns CDR1 MNHNS and CDR2 SASEGT. With 8 bases removed from V and 0 bases from J, the gap between germline ends came to 17 bases. CDR3 length: 16 residues. CDR3: CASRAQSRSSYNEQFF. DNA for the CDR3: TGTGCCAGCCGGGCCCAGTCAAGGAGCTCCTACAATGAGCAGTTCTTC.

The chain couples TRBV7-9 to TRBJ2-3; TRBD2 agrees at 10 bases. The length of the CDR3 is 15 residues. The junction had 6 bases not matched to a gene; V was cut back by 5 bases and J by 4 bases. Germline V gene lookup returns CDR1 SEHNR and CDR2 FQNEAQ (reference sequence). The CDR3 bases are TGTGCCAGCAGCGAAAGCGGGGGGGCAGCAGATACGCAGTATTTT. Amino acids: CASSESGGAADTQYF.

This chain uses TRBV7-3 with TRBJ2-3; tentative D call: TRBD2 (5 bases). With 5 bases removed from V and 1 base from J, the gap between germline ends came to 16 bases. The germline V gene has CDR1 SGHTA and CDR2 FQGTGA. CDR3 size: 16 residues. The CDR3 here is CASSQPHRGGTDTQYF. In nucleotides, the CDR3 is TGTGCCAGCAGCCAGCCTCATCGGGGAGGCACAGATACGCAGTATTTT.

There are many counts of this clonotype. The V gene is TRBV4-1, the J gene TRBJ1-1; TRBD1 might be the D (5 bases). Trimming left V 1 base short and J 4 bases short, with 13 bases between. Germline V gives CDR1 MGHRA, CDR2 YSYEKL. The CDR3 sequence is 15 residues long. The CDR3 loop is CASSQGQWGSTEAFF. The DNA of the CDR3 is TGCGCCAGCAGCCAAGGACAGTGGGGGAGCACTGAAGCTTTCTTT.

This clonotype occurred a few times. V usage is TRBV5-1 and J usage is TRBJ2-1; 9 nucleotides line up with TRBD1. Germline trimming cut 0 bases from V and 8 bases from J; bases unmatched to any gene: 9. The CDR3 totals 16 residues. Per the germline V gene, CDR1 is SGHRS and CDR2 is YFSETQ. CDR3 region: CASSLGWTGEVYEQFF. The CDR3 DNA follows: TGCGCCAGCAGCTTGGGGTGGACAGGGGAGGTCTATGAGCAGTTCTTC.

The V call is TRBV7-2, the J call TRBJ1-3; the D gene is possibly TRBD1 (5 bases). The CDR3 is made up of 14 amino acids. Trimming took off 3 bases at V and 2 bases at J, with 8 bases between the two ends. Germline CDR1 and CDR2: SGHTA and FQGNSA. CDR3 DNA sequence: TGTGCCAGCAGCTTGTCGGGGGCTGGAAACACCATATATTTT. As protein: CASSLSGAGNTIYF.

V is TRBV4-3 and J is TRBJ2-7, with TRBD1 as a possible D gene (5 bases). Germline values: CDR1 LGHNA, CDR2 YSLEER. The CDR3 covers 14 residues. With 0 bases removed from V and 3 bases from J, the gap between germline ends came to 9 bases. CDR3 bases: TGCGCCAGCAGCCAAGATAGTGACAGCTACGAGCAGTACTTC. Protein product: CASSQDSDSYEQYF.

This clonotype was detected only a few times. The chain is built from TRBV25-1 and TRBJ1-1; D might be TRBD1 (6 bases). V was clipped by 2 bases and J by 0 bases, with 22 bases between them. Per germline, CDR1 MGHDK and CDR2 SYGVNS. The CDR3 loop spans 19 amino acids. This chain's CDR3 is CASSERVFGAGEVNTEAFF. The DNA of the CDR3 is TGTGCCAGCAGTGAACGGGTATTTGGGGCAGGGGAAGTGAACACTGAAGCTTTCTTT.

This clonotype was seen only a few times. The chain couples TRBV4-1 to TRBJ2-7; 7 bases map to TRBD1. V shed 5 bases, J shed 0 bases, and the junction held 7 bases outside the gene matches. The CDR3 contains 15 residues. The germline CDR1 and CDR2 sequences are MGHRA and YSYEKL. CDR3 loop: CASSVRGQSSYEQYF. The CDR3 DNA reads TGCGCCAGCAGCGTTCGGGGACAGAGCTCCTACGAGCAGTACTTC.

The chain joins TRBV12-3 or TRBV12-4 to TRBJ1-3; D remains unclear. Trimming left V 11 bases short and J 0 bases short, with 17 bases between. The CDR3 sequence is 15 residues long. CDR3 DNA sequence: TGTGCCTCCTCGAGGCGGCCGCCCTCTGGAAACACCATATATTTT. Its protein is CASSRRPPSGNTIYF.

The chain links TRBV7-9 to TRBJ1-1; D remains unclear. The CDR3 is 15 residues long. Germline V gives CDR1 SEHNR, CDR2 FQNEAQ (reference sequence). Trimming took 5 bases from V and 3 from J, leaving 16 bases between them. CDR3 DNA sequence: TGTGCCAGCAGCCCGCCGGAGGAACGGGACACTGAAGCTTTCTTT. Protein sequence: CASSPPEERDTEAFF. Together with reference TRBV7-9 and TRBJ1-1, the CDR3 gives the full variable domain: DTGVSQNPRHKITKRGQNVTFRCDPISEHNRLYWYRQTLGQGPEFLTYFQNEAQLEKSRLLSDRFSAERPKGSFSTLEIQRTEQGDSAMYLCASSPPEERDTEAFFGQGTRLTVV.

Concerning this clonotype itself: At one end the junction does not follow the germline gene, possibly because of a read error. The rearrangement links TRBV7-9 to TRBJ1-1; D ambiguous. Germline V gives CDR1 SEHNR, CDR2 FQNEAQ (reference sequence). The CDR3 totals 13 residues. CDR3 residues: CASRLGGNTEAFF. As DNA, the CDR3 is TGTGCCAGCAGATTAGGAGGGAACACTGAAGCTTTCTTT.

The V gene is TRBV5-1, the J gene TRBJ1-1; D not certain. Germline V CDR1 and CDR2: SGHRS, YFSETQ. V was trimmed by 0 bases and J by 3 bases, leaving 9 bases between them. This CDR3 comprises 14 residues. The CDR3 coding sequence is TGCGCCAGCAGCTTGGGGCAGATCCACACTGAAGCTTTCTTT. The encoded protein is CASSLGQIHTEAFF.

V gene TRBV24-1 combines with J gene TRBJ2-1; weak D call: TRBD2 (5 bases). V gave up 3 bases and J gave up 2 bases, with 7 bases separating them. This CDR3 is built from 14 residues. Germline CDR1 is KGHDR and CDR2 is SFDVKD. CDR3 region: CATSDRTAYNEQFF. The CDR3 DNA reads as TGTGCCACCAGTGATAGGACTGCCTACAATGAGCAGTTCTTC.

V usage is TRBV6-2 or TRBV6-3 and J usage is TRBJ2-1; D is undetermined. This CDR3 spans 14 amino acids. CDR1 and CDR2 from the germline V gene are MNHEY and SVGEGT. V lost 2 bases, J lost 6 bases, and 11 bases lay in between. CDR3 DNA: TGTGCCAGCAGTTACAGCCGCCAGGTCAATGAGCAGTTCTTC. It specifies CASSYSRQVNEQFF.